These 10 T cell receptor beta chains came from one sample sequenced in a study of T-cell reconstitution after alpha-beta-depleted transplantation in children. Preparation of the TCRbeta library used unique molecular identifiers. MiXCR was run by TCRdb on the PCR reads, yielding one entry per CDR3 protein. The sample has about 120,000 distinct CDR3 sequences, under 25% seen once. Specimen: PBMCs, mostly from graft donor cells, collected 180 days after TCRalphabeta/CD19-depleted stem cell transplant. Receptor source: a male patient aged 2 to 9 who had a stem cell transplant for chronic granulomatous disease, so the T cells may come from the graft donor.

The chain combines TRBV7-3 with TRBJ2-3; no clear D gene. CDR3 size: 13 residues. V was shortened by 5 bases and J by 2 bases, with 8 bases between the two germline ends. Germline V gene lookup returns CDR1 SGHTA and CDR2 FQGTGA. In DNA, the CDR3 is TGTGCCAGCAGCCAACTGTACACAGATACGCAGTATTTT. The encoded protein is CASSQLYTDTQYF.

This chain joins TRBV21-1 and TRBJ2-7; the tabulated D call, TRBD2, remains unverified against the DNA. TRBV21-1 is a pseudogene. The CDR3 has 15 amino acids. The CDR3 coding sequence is TGTGCCAGCAAAACTAGCGGGGCCCAAGCCTACGAGCAGTACTTC. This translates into CASKTSGAQAYEQYF.

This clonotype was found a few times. CDR3 in amino acids: CASAIAGGPYEQYF. The DNA of the CDR3 is TGTGCCAGCGCCATAGCGGGAGGTCCCTACGAGCAGTACTTC. J is TRBJ2-7 and V is TRBV28, with 10 nucleotides matching TRBD2. The germline V gene encodes CDR1 MDHEN and CDR2 SYDVKM. The trim removed 8 bases at V and 2 bases at J, leaving 6 bases unmatched. The CDR3 runs 14 residues.

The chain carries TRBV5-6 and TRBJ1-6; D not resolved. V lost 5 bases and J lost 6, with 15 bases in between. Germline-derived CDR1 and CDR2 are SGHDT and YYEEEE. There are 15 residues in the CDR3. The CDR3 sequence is CASRPSGRRNSPLHF. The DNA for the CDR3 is TGTGCCAGCAGGCCTTCGGGCAGGCGTAATTCACCCCTCCACTTT.

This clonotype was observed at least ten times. The CDR3 region has the DNA TGTGCCAGCACCACAGGGCCGACCTACGAGCAGTACTTC. Amino acid sequence: CASTTGPTYEQYF. J is TRBJ2-7 and V is TRBV12-3 or TRBV12-4; TRBD1 is a possible D gene (6 bases). V lost 7 bases, J lost 2 bases, and 12 bases lay in between. CDR3 size: 13 residues.

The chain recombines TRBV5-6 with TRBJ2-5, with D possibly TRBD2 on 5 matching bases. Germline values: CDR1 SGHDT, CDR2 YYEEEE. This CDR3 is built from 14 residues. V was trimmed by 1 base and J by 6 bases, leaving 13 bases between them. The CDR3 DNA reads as TGTGCCAGCAGCTTGATCCGGGATCTAAAGACCCAGTACTTC. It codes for CASSLIRDLKTQYF. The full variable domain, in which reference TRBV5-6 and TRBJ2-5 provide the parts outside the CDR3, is DAGVTQSPTHLIKTRGQQVTLRCSPKSGHDTVSWYQQALGQGPQFIFQYYEEEERQRGNFPDRFSGHQFPNYSSELNVNALLLGDSALYLCASSLIRDLKTQYFGPGTRLLVL.

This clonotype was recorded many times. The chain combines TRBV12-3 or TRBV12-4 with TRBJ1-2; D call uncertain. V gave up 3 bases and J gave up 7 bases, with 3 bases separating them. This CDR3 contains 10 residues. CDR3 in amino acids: CASSFRGYTF. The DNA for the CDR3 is TGTGCCAGCAGTTTCCGTGGCTACACCTTC.

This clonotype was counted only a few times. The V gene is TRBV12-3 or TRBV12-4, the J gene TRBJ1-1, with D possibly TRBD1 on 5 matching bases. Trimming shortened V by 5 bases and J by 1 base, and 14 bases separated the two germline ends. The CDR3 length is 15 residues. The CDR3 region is CASSSRGVGNTEAFF. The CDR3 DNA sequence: TGTGCCAGCAGTAGCCGGGGGGTGGGGAACACTGAAGCTTTCTTT.

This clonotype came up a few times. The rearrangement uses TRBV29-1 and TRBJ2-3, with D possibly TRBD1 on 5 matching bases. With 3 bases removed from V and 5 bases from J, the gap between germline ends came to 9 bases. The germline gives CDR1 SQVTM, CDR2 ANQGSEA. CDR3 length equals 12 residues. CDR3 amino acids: CSVDRRGDTQYF. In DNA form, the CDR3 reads TGCAGCGTTGATCGTAGGGGAGATACGCAGTATTTT.

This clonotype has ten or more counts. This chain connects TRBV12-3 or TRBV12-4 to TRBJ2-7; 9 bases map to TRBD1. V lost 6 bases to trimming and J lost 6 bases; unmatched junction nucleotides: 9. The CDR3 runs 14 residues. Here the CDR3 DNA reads TGTGCCAGCAGGCCGGGACAGGGACTACGCGAGCAGTACTTC. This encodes CASRPGQGLREQYF.